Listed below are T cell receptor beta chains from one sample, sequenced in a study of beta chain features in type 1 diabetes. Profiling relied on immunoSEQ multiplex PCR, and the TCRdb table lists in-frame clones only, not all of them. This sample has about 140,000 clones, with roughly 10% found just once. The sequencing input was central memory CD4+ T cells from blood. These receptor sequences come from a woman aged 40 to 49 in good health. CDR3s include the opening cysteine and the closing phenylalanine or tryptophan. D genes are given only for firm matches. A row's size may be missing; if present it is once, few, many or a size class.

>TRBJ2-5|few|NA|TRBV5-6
CASSSHPTSFQETQYF
TGTGCCAGCAGCTCCCATCCGACATCTTTCCAAGAGACCCAGTACTTC
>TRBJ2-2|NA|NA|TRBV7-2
CASSFFPGELFF
TGTGCCAGCAGCTTCTTTCCGGGGGAGCTGTTTTTT
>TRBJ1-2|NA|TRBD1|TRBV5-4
CASRSGTGANYGYTF
TGTGCCAGCAGATCCGGGACAGGGGCTAACTATGGCTACACCTTC
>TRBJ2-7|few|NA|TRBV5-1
CASSLQGAGYEQYF
TGCGCCAGCAGCTTGCAGGGAGCGGGCTACGAGCAGTACTTC
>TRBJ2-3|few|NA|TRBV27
CASSFTYTDTQYF
TGTGCCAGCAGTTTCACATACACAGATACGCAGTATTTT
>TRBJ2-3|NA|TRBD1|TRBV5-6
CASSFDRVTQYF
TGTGCCAGCAGCTTTGACAGGGTTACGCAGTATTTT
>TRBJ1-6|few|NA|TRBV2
CASSEQGTYNSPLHF
TGTGCCAGCAGTGAACAGGGAACCTATAATTCACCCCTCCACTTT
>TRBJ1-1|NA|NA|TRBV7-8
CASSLGDAFMNTEAFF
TGTGCCAGCAGCTTAGGAGATGCGTTCATGAACACTGAAGCTTTCTTT
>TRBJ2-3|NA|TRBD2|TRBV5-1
CASSLRASGGSTDTQYF
TGCGCCAGCAGCTTGCGGGCTAGCGGGGGTAGCACAGATACGCAGTATTTT
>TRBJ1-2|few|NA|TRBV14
CASSPLSYGGYTF
TGTGCCAGCAGCCCATTGTCCTATGGTGGCTACACCTTC
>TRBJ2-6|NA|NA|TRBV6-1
CASSEQNSGANVLTF
TGTGCCAGCAGTGAGCAGAACTCTGGGGCCAACGTCCTGACTTTC
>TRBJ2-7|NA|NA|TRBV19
CASSVEGYEQYF
TGTGCCAGTAGTGTGGAGGGCTACGAGCAGTACTTC